This record covers a single T cell receptor beta chain. This clonotype ranks as medium-sized (0.01 to 0.1%) by frequency alone, as no count is recorded. Its cognate antigen has yet to be identified. Preparation of the library involved 10x single-cell sequencing. CSF cells were profiled with 10X Genomics single-cell V(D)J and 5' gene-expression libraries. An Illumina NextSeq550 was used to sequence the CSF single-cell TCR libraries. As for the authors' bioinformatics: After V(D)J reads were mapped to the vdj-GRCh38 alts ensemble 2.0.0 reference, the Cell Ranger vdj pipeline was used to analyse the reads. Clonotypes were defined as cell barcodes sharing the same set of productive CDR3 nucleotide sequences. To link clonality with transcriptional profiles, clonotype information was incorporated into Seurat v3.0 gene-expression metadata. Any CSF cell with more than 1,800 genes, more than 7,500 UMIs or more than 10% mitochondrial reads was removed. To identify TCRs with known antigen specificity, CDR3-beta sequences were compared against VDJdb. The network analysis of clone sharing was performed with the R package qgraph and was limited to TCRs that had complete alpha and beta chains. Reprocessed by TCRdb, the reads give a single entry per CDR3 protein sequence, without DNA. It is TCRdb's table, rather than the study itself, that gives the V and J calls and clone size. The sample has 1,000 to 1,500 distinct CDR3 sequences on record. The ten largest clones capture about 18% of the sample.

This sample is part of a study of CD8 T cells in cerebrospinal fluid in Alzheimer's disease (dated by TCRdb to 2020 to 2022). Broadly, across the study: CSF T cell clonal expansion was assessed with two single-cell approaches: plate-based nested PCR sequencing and droplet-based sequencing. A total of roughly 24 samples were covered by the CSF gene-expression analysis, in which Parkinson's disease patients were included. The droplet-based CSF analysis comparing patients with controls included some 10 healthy controls (approximately 11,000 cells) and some 10 patients with MCI or Alzheimer's disease (about 9,900 cells). This study tested whether clonally expanded T cells could be found in cerebrospinal fluid from healthy elderly individuals and from patients with neurodegenerative disease.

The CDR3 runs 13 amino acids, cysteine and phenylalanine included. The nucleotide record is missing. According to the germline V gene, CDR1 reads LGHNA and CDR2 reads YNFKEQ. Parkinson's disease patients were included as a neurodegenerative disease comparison group, since antigen-specific T cells had previously been reported in Parkinson's disease blood. Every participant was in good physical condition and had no acute infectious disease. Biomarkers including neurofilament, amyloid-beta and tau were used to confirm neurodegeneration in the patients. For droplet-based sequencing, live CSF cells were sorted with a live/dead marker. To pellet immune cells, CSF obtained by lumbar puncture was centrifuged at 300g. CSF samples were checked for red blood cells, and any sample contaminated with blood was excluded. CSF cells were cryopreserved by placing the cells in freezing medium, freezing the cells overnight at -80 degrees C, and then storing the cells in liquid nitrogen. CSF samples were stored for less than seven months before analysis.

The paper's findings and limits, for the study overall: The EBV-specific clones were neither the most highly expanded clones nor enriched among patients. When data were pooled, 4 of 6 Alzheimer's patients but only 1 of 10 healthy subjects had a highly expanded clone, defined as at least 3% of TCRs. Only samples with detectable clones (approximately 11 healthy, 5 MCI, 5 AD, 6 PD) were included in the overall clonality comparison. A higher percentage of TCRs was made up by the largest CSF clone in patients with MCI or Alzheimer's disease than in controls. Finding EBV-specific TCRs in CSF, the authors cautioned, does not establish a causal link between EBV and Alzheimer's disease.

The chain is made from TRBV4-2 and TRBJ1-2. Sequenced: cerebrospinal fluid. The source is a human donor with Parkinson's disease. For the CDR3, the sequence is CASSQSGLRGYTF.